This T cell receptor (beta chain) was identified during a study of PD-L1 blockade in urothelial cancer (dated by TCRdb to about 2017). Some background on the complete study: Every patient began therapy at some point between 2013 and 2015 and was given atezolizumab 1,200 mg intravenously every 3 weeks. Blood samples were analyzed 3 weeks after the start of treatment (second dose) and 6 weeks after the start of treatment. An ECOG performance status of 0 or 1 was recorded for the patients, and 0 to 3 prior chemotherapy regimens had been received by the patients. Somatic, immune and clinical correlates of response to PD-L1 blockade with atezolizumab in urothelial cancer were the focus of an exploratory multi-omic analysis. Just over 28 patients had pretreatment blood TCR-seq, some 25 had at least one posttreatment blood collection, and some 25 had tumor TCR-seq. Durable clinical benefit was achieved by nine patients and was not achieved by 20 patients. About 85% of the roughly 29 patients were males with bladder-origin urothelial cancer, and about 65% of the 29 reported a prior smoking history. Durable clinical benefit was defined as a progression-free survival longer than 6 months, and TCR features were additionally tested against progression-free survival and overall survival. Blood samples gave a median of about 130,000 T cells and approximately 85,000 unique TCRs, with a median clonality of 0.080. In the same patients, pretreatment tumors underwent whole exome sequencing and RNA sequencing in addition to TCR sequencing. TCR sequencing covered pretreatment tumor samples and matched, serially collected peripheral blood taken before and after atezolizumab treatment. What the study reported, not specific to this receptor: Improved progression-free and overall survival was associated with having pretreatment peripheral blood TCR clonality below the median. Small sample size (n ≈ 29) and many exploratory analyses mean the results are intended to be hypothesis-generating. Greater expansion of tumor-associated TCR clones in peripheral blood 3 weeks after the start of treatment was observed in patients with durable benefit (n of about 20, p = 0.022).

CDR1 and CDR2 were assigned from the germline V gene as SGHTA and FQGTGA. V loses 5 bases, J loses 0 bases, and the germline ends lie 14 bases apart. Measured from the cysteine to the phenylalanine, the CDR3 is 16 residues long. CDR3 DNA is the only sequence kept; it has 48 bases, read in frame from the first base. The cohort included 29 patients with locally advanced or metastatic urothelial carcinoma who were treated at Memorial Sloan Kettering on a trial protocol. Peripheral blood mononuclear cells were collected from each patient pretreatment and during treatment, giving between 1 and 8 total time points per patient. The Qiagen DNeasy Blood extraction kit was used to purify genomic DNA from total PBMCs and tumor samples. Collected pretreatment and during treatment, PBMCs were isolated and stored as previously described. With regard to this clone: There is no known antigen for this receptor. There are no base qualities to consult, and no much larger clone falls within one base.

Synthetic TCR analog templates were spiked into each PCR so that absolute template abundance could be estimated from read counts. TCRbeta CDR3 regions were amplified from genomic DNA with bias-controlled V and J gene primers using the immunoSEQ assay. Sequencing of rearranged TCRbeta segments was performed at approximately 20X coverage. As for the original processing: Sequencing errors were corrected by clustering, and CDR3s were annotated against IMGT so that V, D and J genes could be assigned. Downstream analyses used only productive TCRbeta rearrangements and left out out-of-frame or stop-codon sequences. Clonality was computed as one minus Shannon entropy normalized by the log of the number of unique productive sequences. Clones differing between time points or between blood and tumor were identified using Fisher's exact test with Benjamini-Hochberg correction, with an adjusted p below 0.01 applied as the threshold. This is the immuneACCESS table as TCRdb keeps it, with only in-frame sequences that have V and J called. A part of the clones is gone; compared with another copy, unresolved V genes explain less than half, and the rest is unexplained. D and trimming were read from the DNA, whereas the V and J calls and clone size are those reported in that table. Present in this sample are approximately 70,000 clones, around 90% of which were seen just once. The ten largest account for around 3.5% of the sample.

Sequenced material: PBMCs, taken around atezolizumab (anti-PD-L1) treatment. The chain is made from TRBV7-3 and TRBJ2-1, with TRBD2 tentatively as D gene (6 bases match). This receptor was obtained from a man aged 55 to 69 with urothelial cancer. The sequence in DNA is TGTGCCAGCAGCCACGGTAGCGGTAGCTCCTACAATGAGCAGTTCTTC. Translated, it reads CASSHGSGSSYNEQFF.